This TCR beta chain emerged from a study of shared clonotypes between healthy human individuals. In its sample, this clone was seen once. At one end the junction does not follow the germline gene, possibly because of a read error. Distinct nucleotide sequences in the sample also encode this CDR3. Using immunoSEQ multiplex PCR, the repertoire was profiled, and TCRdb retains in-frame clones only, with some absent. The repertoire holds about 1 million clones, with approximately 70% as singletons. Germline CDR1 and CDR2: SSHAT and FNYEAQ (reference sequence). There are 13 residues in the CDR3. The chain combines TRBV7-7 with TRBJ1-1, with a possible D match to TRBD1 (5 bases). The sequenced sample consisted of memory CD4+ T cells sorted from blood. The subset is: CD45RA-negative fraction. The sequence came from a man aged 18 to 29 in good health. In DNA, the CDR3 is TGTGCTAGCAGCTTAGAGAGGGGCACTGAAGCTTTCTTT. Translating gives CASSLERGTEAFF.